This is a list of T cell receptor beta chains from one sample in a study of cytomegalovirus exposure and HLA in healthy donors. Libraries were prepared by immunoSEQ multiplex PCR; TCRdb keeps only in-frame clonotypes and omits some of them. The sample includes 150,000 or so clones, 70% to 85% of them seen just once. The sequencing input was PBMCs. These TCRs come from a woman in her 30s in good health and CMV-seronegative. Each CDR3 is given with its conserved first and last residue. Fields, in order: V gene, J gene, D gene, clone size, CDR3 protein, CDR3 DNA. A D gene is named only where the DNA matches it firmly. Clone size is not always given. Where it is, it says once, few, many or a class for expanded clones.

v_gene: TRBV6-5
j_gene: TRBJ2-7
d_gene: NA
abundance: NA
CDR3aa: CASSYARGYEQYF
CDR3nt: TGTGCCAGCAGTTACGCCAGGGGCTACGAGCAGTACTTC

v_gene: TRBV29-1
j_gene: TRBJ2-2
d_gene: TRBD2
abundance: NA
CDR3aa: CSVDKLAGVGRRELFF
CDR3nt: TGCAGCGTTGATAAACTAGCGGGAGTGGGTAGACGGGAGCTGTTTTTT

v_gene: TRBV7-3
j_gene: TRBJ2-2
d_gene: TRBD1
abundance: NA
CDR3aa: CASSARGRTGDTGELFF
CDR3nt: TGTGCCAGCAGCGCCCGAGGAAGGACAGGGGACACCGGGGAGCTGTTTTTT

v_gene: TRBV4-1
j_gene: TRBJ2-5
d_gene: TRBD2
abundance: NA
CDR3aa: CASSQTPGTSGPGWTQYF
CDR3nt: TGCGCCAGCAGCCAGACACCCGGGACTAGCGGCCCAGGATGGACCCAGTACTTC

v_gene: TRBV28
j_gene: TRBJ2-5
d_gene: NA
abundance: once
CDR3aa: CASSSHTLETQYF
CDR3nt: TGTGCCAGCAGTTCTCACACCTTGGAGACCCAGTACTTC

v_gene: TRBV9
j_gene: TRBJ2-1
d_gene: TRBD2
abundance: NA
CDR3aa: CASSSSGDYNEQFF
CDR3nt: TGTGCCAGCAGCTCAAGCGGGGACTACAATGAGCAGTTCTTC

v_gene: TRBV28
j_gene: TRBJ1-2
d_gene: NA
abundance: NA
CDR3aa: CASTSPTMGHYGYTF
CDR3nt: TGTGCCAGCACCTCCCCGACAATGGGGCACTATGGCTACACCTTC

v_gene: TRBV27
j_gene: TRBJ2-7
d_gene: NA
abundance: NA
CDR3aa: CASSPGTVYEQYF
CDR3nt: TGTGCCAGCAGTCCCGGGACTGTCTACGAGCAGTACTTC

v_gene: TRBV15
j_gene: TRBJ2-7
d_gene: TRBD1
abundance: NA
CDR3aa: CATSRVFTGGYEQYF
CDR3nt: TGTGCCACCAGCAGAGTTTTTACAGGGGGTTACGAGCAGTACTTC

v_gene: TRBV4-2
j_gene: TRBJ1-1
d_gene: TRBD1
abundance: NA
CDR3aa: CASSQDDAGQVGINTEAFF
CDR3nt: TGTGCCAGCAGCCAAGATGATGCGGGACAGGTGGGAATCAACACTGAAGCTTTCTTT

v_gene: TRBV6-1
j_gene: TRBJ1-2
d_gene: TRBD1
abundance: NA
CDR3aa: CASSDRQGGYGYTF
CDR3nt: TGTGCCAGCAGTGACCGACAGGGAGGCTATGGCTACACCTTC

v_gene: TRBV9
j_gene: TRBJ2-1
d_gene: TRBD2
abundance: few
CDR3aa: CASSVRGRGTSSYNEQFF
CDR3nt: TGTGCCAGCAGCGTAAGGGGTCGGGGGACTAGCTCCTACAATGAGCAGTTCTTC

v_gene: TRBV19
j_gene: TRBJ1-3
d_gene: NA
abundance: NA
CDR3aa: CASSNGPFKNTIYF
CDR3nt: TGTGCCAGTAGTAACGGTCCCTTCAAAAACACCATATATTTT

v_gene: TRBV10-3
j_gene: TRBJ2-7
d_gene: TRBD2
abundance: NA
CDR3aa: CATYGGVGLAGDRSYEQYF
CDR3nt: TGTGCCACCTATGGGGGGGTAGGACTAGCGGGAGACAGATCCTACGAGCAGTACTTC

v_gene: TRBV6-7
j_gene: TRBJ1-2
d_gene: NA
abundance: NA
CDR3aa: CASSSLALLQVLLLLYSYTF
CDR3nt: TGTGCCAGCAGTTCCCTGGCCCTCCTACAGGTTCTCCTACTCTTGTATTCGTACACCTTC

v_gene: TRBV5-1
j_gene: TRBJ2-1
d_gene: TRBD1
abundance: NA
CDR3aa: CASSLGDREHNEQFF
CDR3nt: TGCGCCAGCAGCTTGGGGGACAGAGAGCACAATGAGCAGTTCTTC

v_gene: TRBV14
j_gene: TRBJ2-5
d_gene: NA
abundance: NA
CDR3aa: CASSQGQGLGETQYF
CDR3nt: TGTGCCAGCAGCCAAGGTCAGGGATTGGGGGAGACCCAGTACTTC

v_gene: TRBV19
j_gene: TRBJ1-1
d_gene: NA
abundance: NA
CDR3aa: CASATGWIMNTEAFF
CDR3nt: TGTGCCAGTGCCACAGGGTGGATCATGAACACTGAAGCTTTCTTT

v_gene: TRBV29-1
j_gene: TRBJ1-1
d_gene: NA
abundance: NA
CDR3aa: CSADTGFGTEAFF
CDR3nt: TGCAGCGCCGACACAGGGTTCGGAACTGAAGCTTTCTTT

v_gene: TRBV5-1
j_gene: TRBJ2-7
d_gene: TRBD2
abundance: once
CDR3aa: CASSLSSRGSSYEQYF
CDR3nt: TGCGCCAGCAGCTTGAGTTCGCGGGGGAGCTCCTACGAGCAGTACTTC

v_gene: TRBV18
j_gene: TRBJ1-1
d_gene: NA
abundance: NA
CDR3aa: CASSPKTVRPPEAFF
CDR3nt: TGTGCCAGCTCACCAAAGACAGTCCGTCCCCCTGAAGCTTTCTTT

v_gene: TRBV5-1
j_gene: TRBJ1-1
d_gene: TRBD1
abundance: NA
CDR3aa: CASSSTGASTEAFF
CDR3nt: TGCGCCAGCAGCTCAACAGGGGCGAGCACTGAAGCTTTCTTT

v_gene: TRBV28
j_gene: TRBJ2-1
d_gene: TRBD2
abundance: once
CDR3aa: CASSRRTSSEQFF
CDR3nt: TGTGCCAGCAGTCGTCGGACTAGCAGTGAGCAGTTCTTC

v_gene: TRBV6-5
j_gene: TRBJ1-1
d_gene: NA
abundance: NA
CDR3aa: CASSYFGVTFF
CDR3nt: TGTGCCAGCAGTTACTTCGGGGTGACTTTCTTT

v_gene: TRBV18
j_gene: TRBJ1-1
d_gene: TRBD1
abundance: few
CDR3aa: CASSDRGGTEAFF
CDR3nt: TGTGCCAGCTCAGACAGGGGTGGCACTGAAGCTTTCTTT

v_gene: TRBV7-9
j_gene: TRBJ2-6
d_gene: TRBD1
abundance: once
CDR3aa: CASSSTGGSGANVLTF
CDR3nt: TGTGCCAGCAGTTCCACAGGGGGCTCTGGGGCCAACGTCCTGACTTTC

v_gene: TRBV5-6
j_gene: TRBJ1-1
d_gene: NA
abundance: NA
CDR3aa: CASSLPVNTEAFF
CDR3nt: TGTGCCAGCAGCTTGCCCGTGAACACTGAAGCTTTCTTT

v_gene: TRBV29-1
j_gene: TRBJ2-2
d_gene: TRBD1
abundance: few
CDR3aa: CSARGQGRVAGELFF
CDR3nt: TGCAGCGCCAGGGGACAGGGTAGGGTCGCCGGGGAGCTGTTTTTT

v_gene: TRBV27
j_gene: TRBJ2-7
d_gene: NA
abundance: NA
CDR3aa: CASSPGYEQYF
CDR3nt: TGTGCCAGCAGCCCAGGCTACGAGCAGTACTTC

v_gene: TRBV25-1
j_gene: TRBJ2-1
d_gene: NA
abundance: NA
CDR3aa: CASSIRQDNEQFF
CDR3nt: TGTGCCAGCAGTATACGACAAGACAATGAGCAGTTCTTC

v_gene: TRBV5-6
j_gene: TRBJ1-2
d_gene: TRBD1
abundance: NA
CDR3aa: CASSFGQGGKDGYTF
CDR3nt: TGTGCCAGCAGCTTCGGACAGGGGGGAAAGGATGGCTACACCTTC

v_gene: TRBV19
j_gene: TRBJ1-5
d_gene: NA
abundance: NA
CDR3aa: CASSSLTDSNQPQHF
CDR3nt: TGTGCCAGTAGTAGCCTGACTGATAGCAATCAGCCCCAGCATTTT

v_gene: TRBV5-1
j_gene: TRBJ2-3
d_gene: TRBD1
abundance: NA
CDR3aa: CASRLTGVPLTDTQYF
CDR3nt: TGCGCCAGCAGGTTAACAGGGGTCCCACTCACAGATACGCAGTATTTT

v_gene: TRBV25-1
j_gene: TRBJ2-7
d_gene: NA
abundance: NA
CDR3aa: CASSELKSSYEQYF
CDR3nt: TGTGCCAGCAGTGAATTGAAGAGCTCCTACGAGCAGTACTTC

v_gene: TRBV19
j_gene: TRBJ2-1
d_gene: TRBD1
abundance: NA
CDR3aa: CASRRDRYNEQFF
CDR3nt: TGTGCCAGTAGAAGGGACAGGTACAATGAGCAGTTCTTC

v_gene: TRBV30
j_gene: TRBJ2-7
d_gene: TRBD2
abundance: few
CDR3aa: CAWSSGLAGVWQYF
CDR3nt: TGTGCCTGGTCATCGGGACTAGCGGGAGTTTGGCAGTACTTC

v_gene: TRBV7-9
j_gene: TRBJ2-1
d_gene: NA
abundance: NA
CDR3aa: CASSPSSYNEQFF
CDR3nt: TGTGCCAGCAGCCCCTCCTCCTACAATGAGCAGTTCTTC

v_gene: TRBV4-2
j_gene: TRBJ2-7
d_gene: TRBD2
abundance: NA
CDR3aa: CASSRAGGGPYEQYF
CDR3nt: TGTGCCAGCAGCCGAGCGGGGGGCGGGCCCTACGAGCAGTACTTC